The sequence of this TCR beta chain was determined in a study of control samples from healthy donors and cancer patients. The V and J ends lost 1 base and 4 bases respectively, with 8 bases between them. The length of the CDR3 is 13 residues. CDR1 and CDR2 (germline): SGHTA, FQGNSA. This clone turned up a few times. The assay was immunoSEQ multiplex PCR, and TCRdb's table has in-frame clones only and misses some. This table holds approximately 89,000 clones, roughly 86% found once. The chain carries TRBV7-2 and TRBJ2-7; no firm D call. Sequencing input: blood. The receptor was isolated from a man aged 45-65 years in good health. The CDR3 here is CASSLGSGYEQYF. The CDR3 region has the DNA TGTGCCAGCAGCTTAGGTTCGGGTTACGAGCAGTACTTC.